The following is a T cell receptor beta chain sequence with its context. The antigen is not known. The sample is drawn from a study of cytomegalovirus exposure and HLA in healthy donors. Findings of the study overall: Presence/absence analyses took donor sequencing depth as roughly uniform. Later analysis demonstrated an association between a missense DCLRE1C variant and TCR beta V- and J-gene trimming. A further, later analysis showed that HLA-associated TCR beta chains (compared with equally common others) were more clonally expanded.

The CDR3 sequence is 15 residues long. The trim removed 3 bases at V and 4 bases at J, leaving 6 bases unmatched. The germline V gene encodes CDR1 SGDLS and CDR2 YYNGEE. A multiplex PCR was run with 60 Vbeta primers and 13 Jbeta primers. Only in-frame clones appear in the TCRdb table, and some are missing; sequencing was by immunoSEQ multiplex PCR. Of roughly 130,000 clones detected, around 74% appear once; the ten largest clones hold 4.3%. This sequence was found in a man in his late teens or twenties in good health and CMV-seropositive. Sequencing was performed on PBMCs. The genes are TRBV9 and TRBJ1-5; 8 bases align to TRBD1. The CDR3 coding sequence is TGTGCCAGCAGCGCGACAGGGGCCCTTAATCAGCCCCAGCATTTT. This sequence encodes CASSATGALNQPQHF.